The clone carrying this TCR beta chain was seen repeatedly, ten times or more. What it binds is unknown. This specimen belongs to a study of T-cell memory formation after mild COVID-19. Study-level findings and limits: Pre-infection memory harbored some responding clones, suggesting cross-reactive memory joined.

TCRdb reanalysed the 5' RACE reads using MiXCR and keeps one entry per CDR3 protein. The sample gives 250,000 to 300,000 distinct CDR3 sequences, more than 15% of which show up once; about a fifth is in the top ten. With V trimmed by 3 bases and J by 9 bases, 3 bases remained unmatched. This CDR3 comprises 13 residues. Germline values: CDR1 DFQATT, CDR2 SNEGSKA (reference sequence). The sample was PBMCs or a T cell subset sorted from them (not recorded which). This chain joins TRBV20-1 and TRBJ2-1; 12 bases line up with TRBD1. The TCR sequence derives from a man aged 18 to 30 who had mild COVID-19 (a few samples of this study predate the infection). Cell type and time point are not known. The CDR3 here is CSASGTGGTEQFF. The CDR3 region has the DNA TGCAGTGCTAGTGGGACAGGGGGCACTGAGCAGTTCTTC.